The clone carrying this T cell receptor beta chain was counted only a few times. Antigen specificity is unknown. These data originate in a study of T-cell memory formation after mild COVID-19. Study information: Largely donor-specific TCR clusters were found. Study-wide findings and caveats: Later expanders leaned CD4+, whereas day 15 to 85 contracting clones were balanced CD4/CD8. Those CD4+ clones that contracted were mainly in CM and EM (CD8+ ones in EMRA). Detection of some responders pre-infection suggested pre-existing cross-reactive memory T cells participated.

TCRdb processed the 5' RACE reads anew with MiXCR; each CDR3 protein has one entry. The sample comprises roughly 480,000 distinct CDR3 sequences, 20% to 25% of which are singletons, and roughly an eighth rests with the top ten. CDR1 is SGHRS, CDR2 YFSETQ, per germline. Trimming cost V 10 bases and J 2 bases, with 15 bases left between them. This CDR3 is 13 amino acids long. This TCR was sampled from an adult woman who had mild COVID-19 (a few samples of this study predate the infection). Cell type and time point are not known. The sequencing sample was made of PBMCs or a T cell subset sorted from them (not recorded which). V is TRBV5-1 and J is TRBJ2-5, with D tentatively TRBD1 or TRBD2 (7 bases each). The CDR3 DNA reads TGCGCCTCCCAGGGGGGGGTACAAGAGACCCAGTACTTC. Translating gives CASQGGVQETQYF. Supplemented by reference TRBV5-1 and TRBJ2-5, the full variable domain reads KAGVTQTPRYLIKTRGQQVTLSCSPISGHRSVSWYQQTPGQGLQFLFEYFSETQRNKGNFPGRFSGRQFSNSRSEMNVSTLELGDSALYLCASQGGVQETQYFGPGTRLLVL.